The present T cell receptor beta chain was sequenced within a study of blood T cell repertoires in COVID-19. Germline-derived CDR1 and CDR2 are SGDLS and YYNGEE. This CDR3 is built from 14 residues. The V end lost 5 bases, the J end lost 0 bases, and 11 bases lay between the germline ends. Sequenced by immunoSEQ multiplex PCR; TCRdb stores in-frame clones only, minus some. The sample lists roughly 140,000 clones; about 85% were seen once. The clonotype originates from a woman in her thirties or forties who had recovered from COVID-19. Sequenced input: PBMCs or T cells enriched from blood (not recorded which). The V call is TRBV9, the J call TRBJ1-2; D may be TRBD1 (5 bases). CDR3 loop: CASRDDRANYGYTF. The CDR3 DNA sequence: TGTGCCAGCAGAGATGACAGAGCTAACTATGGCTACACCTTC.